This T cell receptor (beta chain) was identified in a study of shared clonotypes between healthy human individuals. Measured with immunoSEQ multiplex PCR; TCRdb has only the in-frame clones, and not every one. The table has some 1.4 million clones, roughly 96% seen once. Study findings and constraints: Relative to clonotypes present in all four donors, those not shared had lower generation probabilities. Expectations were that clonotype sharing among donors would be affected by sequencing depth.

Details on this clone: Its antigen is as yet unknown.

The sample comprised naive CD4+ T cells sorted from blood. Sample subset: CD45RA+ positively selected. This receptor was obtained from a man aged 25 to 40 in good health.

The CDR3 sequence: CASSPIGGMETQYF. The DNA for the CDR3 is TGTGCCAGCTCACCAATCGGAGGGATGGAGACCCAGTACTTC. V and J are TRBV18 and TRBJ2-5; D possibly corresponds to TRBD2 (6 bases). The CDR3 is made up of 14 amino acids. Germline V gene sequence: CDR1 KGHSH, CDR2 LQKENI. Trimming took off 2 bases at V and 5 bases at J, with 12 bases between the two ends.